The source of this TCR beta chain is a study of blood T cells in healthy people across ages. Study-wide points: Researchers deemed the diversity estimates from one million T cells underestimates.

Alongside a J-beta primer mix, a sample-barcoded 5' primer served in a second PCR lasting roughly 7 to 11 cycles. TCRdb re-analysed the 5' RACE reads in MiXCR, keeping a single row per CDR3 protein. The sample consists of 1.5 million to 2 million distinct CDR3 sequences, roughly 27% of them appearing once. Between the trimmed V and J ends, which lost 7 bases and 5 bases, there was a span of 14 bases. Germline V gene lookup returns CDR1 SNHLY and CDR2 FYNNEI. CDR3 length equals 13 residues. Notes on this clonotype: The antigen is undetermined.

This TCR was recovered from a woman in her 30s in good health. The V gene is TRBV2, the J gene TRBJ1-2; a possible D gene is TRBD1 (6 bases). Sequencing used blood. The CDR3 DNA sequence: TGTGCCAGCACTTTTACAGGGAAATATGGCTACACCTTC. Its protein product is CASTFTGKYGYTF.